The rows below give T cell receptor beta chains drawn from one sample of a study of cytomegalovirus exposure and HLA in healthy donors. Data came from immunoSEQ multiplex PCR; TCRdb stores just in-frame clones and leaves some out. The sample carries approximately 150,000 clones, over 75% recorded once. Material for sequencing was PBMCs. The receptors derive from a male donor in good health and CMV-seronegative. The CDR3 runs from the conserved cysteine through the conserved F or W. A D gene is named only where the DNA matches it firmly. Part of the rows lack a size; the others show once, few, many or a class for expanded clones.

>TRBV27|-|TRBJ2-7|-
TGTGCCAGCAGTTCGGGGGGCCCCATTTCCTACGAGCAGTACTTC
CASSSGGPISYEQYF
>TRBV5-4|TRBD2|TRBJ2-7|-
TGTGCCAGCAGCCCCGGGGGGGGTGCCTACGAGCAGTACTTC
CASSPGGGAYEQYF
>TRBV6-6|-|TRBJ1-2|-
TGTGCCAGCAGCCCAGACACCTACTATGGCTACACCTTC
CASSPDTYYGYTF
>TRBV15|-|TRBJ2-7|-
TGTGCCACCAGCCCCCAAAAAACCCGTTACGAGCAGTACTTC
CATSPQKTRYEQYF
>TRBV4-1|TRBD1|TRBJ2-3|-
TGCGCCAGCAGCCACCCCGGGACAGGCTTCGTGGATACGCAGTATTTT
CASSHPGTGFVDTQYF
>TRBV9|-|TRBJ1-1|-
TGTGCCAGCAGCGTAACTGGAGGCGGTGAAGCTTTCTTT
CASSVTGGGEAFF
>TRBV6-5|-|TRBJ1-5|-
TGTGCCAGCAGTAGAGGGACACGCGGGGGGCCCCAGCATTTT
CASSRGTRGGPQHF
>TRBV5-6|-|TRBJ1-5|-
TGTGCCAGCAGCTTAGGCAGGGCCAATCAGCCCCAGCATTTT
CASSLGRANQPQHF
>TRBV4-1|TRBD1|TRBJ1-5|-
TGCGCCAGCAGCCACGACAGGACAGGCGGACCCCAGCATTTT
CASSHDRTGGPQHF
>TRBV19|TRBD1|TRBJ2-1|-
TGTGCCAGTAGTAAACAGCCCGGGACAGGGTTTGGCAATGAGCAGTTCTTC
CASSKQPGTGFGNEQFF
>TRBV18|-|TRBJ2-3|-
TGTGCCAGCTCAGTCAACAGTCGCGAAATTTACACAGATACGCAGTATTTT
CASSVNSREIYTDTQYF
>TRBV4-3|TRBD2|TRBJ2-3|-
TGCGCCAGCAGCCAAGATCTAACTAGCGGGGGCCGTACAGATACGCAGTATTTT
CASSQDLTSGGRTDTQYF
>TRBV4-3|-|TRBJ1-1|-
TGCGCCAGCAGCCAAGCAGCCCTAGATCATGAAGCTTTCTTT
CASSQAALDHEAFF
>TRBV7-9|TRBD1|TRBJ1-1|few
TGTGCCAGCAGCCAAGGTACAGGGGACACTGAAGCTTTCTTT
CASSQGTGDTEAFF
>TRBV28|TRBD1|TRBJ1-1|once
TGTGCCAGCAGTTTACCACAGGGGCGCACTGAAGCTTTCTTT
CASSLPQGRTEAFF
>TRBV9|TRBD1|TRBJ2-5|-
TGTGCCAGCAGCCGGGACAGGGGATTGGAGACCCAGTACTTC
CASSRDRGLETQYF
>TRBV6-6|TRBD1|TRBJ2-5|-
TGTGCCAGCAGTCAAACCGGGACAGGGCTTCAAGAGACCCAGTACTTC
CASSQTGTGLQETQYF
>TRBV5-6|-|TRBJ1-1|-
TGTGCCAGCAGCTTGAGAGGAGGCCGGTTTGCGAACACTGAAGCTTTCTTT
CASSLRGGRFANTEAFF
>TRBV6-5|-|TRBJ1-5|-
TGTGCCAGCAGCCGCGGCCCCTTTCAGCCCCAGCATTTT
CASSRGPFQPQHF
>TRBV7-8|TRBD1|TRBJ1-2|-
TGTGCCAGCAGCTGGGGGACAGTACCATCGGGCTACACCTTC
CASSWGTVPSGYTF
>TRBV19|-|TRBJ1-5|-
TGTGCCAGTAGCGTAACGGGGACATCGCTTCTACCCCAGCATTTT
CASSVTGTSLLPQHF
>TRBV14|-|TRBJ1-2|once
TGTGCCAGCAGCCAAGGGTCAGCTAACTATGGCTACACCTTC
CASSQGSANYGYTF
>TRBV11-2|-|TRBJ2-3|-
TGTGCCAGCAGCCTTGGGGGCTTAAACGCAGATACGCAGTATTTT
CASSLGGLNADTQYF
>TRBV6-1|TRBD1|TRBJ1-4|-
TGTGCCAGCATTGAACCGACAGGGGGCGGCGAAAAACTGTTTTTT
CASIEPTGGGEKLFF
>TRBV6-1|TRBD1|TRBJ2-2|-
TGTGCCAGCAGGTTGACAGGGGTTGGCGGGGAGCTGTTTTTT
CASRLTGVGGELFF
>TRBV19|-|TRBJ1-1|-
TGTGCCAGTAGTATAGGTTCGGTTGGGGCCGCTGAAGCTTTCTTT
CASSIGSVGAAEAFF
>TRBV27|-|TRBJ1-6|-
TGTGCCAGCAGTTTATCGAGATCGGACAGCCAGTCCCTCCACTTT
CASSLSRSDSQSLHF
>TRBV7-9|-|TRBJ2-7|-
TGTGCCAGCGCGCTAGCGAAAGAGCAGTACTTC
CASALAKEQYF
>TRBV18|-|TRBJ2-1|-
TGTGCCAGCTCACCACGCGCAGGGGACTACAATGAGCAGTTCTTC
CASSPRAGDYNEQFF
>TRBV7-9|-|TRBJ2-5|-
TGTGCCAGCAGCTTCCCGATAGATGGGACCCAGTACTTC
CASSFPIDGTQYF
>TRBV9|-|TRBJ1-4|-
TGTGCCAGCAGCGTAGCGGGGATGTCTAATGAAAAACTGTTTTTT
CASSVAGMSNEKLFF
>TRBV9|-|TRBJ2-7|-
TGTGCCAGCAGCGTACAGGACTCCTACGAGCAGTACTTC
CASSVQDSYEQYF
>TRBV5-7|-|TRBJ1-1|-
TGTGCCAGCAGCTGGACTAGCGGAGCCACTGAAGCTTTCTTT
CASSWTSGATEAFF
>TRBV2|-|TRBJ1-5|-
TGTGCCAGCAGTGAAGCGTACTTACTCAAGCAAGACAATCAGCCCCAGCATTTT
CASSEAYLLKQDNQPQHF
>TRBV28|TRBD1|TRBJ1-2|-
TGTGCCAGCAGATACCGACAGGGGATACGGTATGGCTACACCTTC
CASRYRQGIRYGYTF
>TRBV5-1|-|TRBJ2-5|once
TGCGCCAGCAGCTTCGAGATCCAAGAGACCCAGTACTTC
CASSFEIQETQYF
>TRBV5-4|-|TRBJ2-7|-
TGTGCCAGCAGCCCTCAGACAGGCTACGAGCAGTACTTC
CASSPQTGYEQYF
>TRBV5-1|-|TRBJ1-2|-
TGCGCCAGCAGCCCCTCCGGAGGGAAATATGGCTACACCTTC
CASSPSGGKYGYTF